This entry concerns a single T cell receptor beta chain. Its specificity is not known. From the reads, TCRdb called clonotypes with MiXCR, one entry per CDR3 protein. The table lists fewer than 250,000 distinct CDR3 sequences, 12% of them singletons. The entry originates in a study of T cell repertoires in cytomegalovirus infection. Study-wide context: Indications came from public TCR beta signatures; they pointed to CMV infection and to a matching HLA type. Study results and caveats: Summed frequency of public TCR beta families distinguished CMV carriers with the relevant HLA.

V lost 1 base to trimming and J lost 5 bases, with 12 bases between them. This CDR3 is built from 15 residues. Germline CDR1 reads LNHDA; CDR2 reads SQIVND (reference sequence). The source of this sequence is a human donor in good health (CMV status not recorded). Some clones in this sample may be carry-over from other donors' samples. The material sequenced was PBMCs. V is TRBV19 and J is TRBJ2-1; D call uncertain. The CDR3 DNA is TGTGCCAGTAGTATAGGAAGGTCTATCAACAATGAGCAGTTCTTC. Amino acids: CASSIGRSINNEQFF.